This T cell receptor (beta chain) came from a study of OX40 agonist ivuxolimab in advanced cancers. Study overall: The study gave patients intravenous ivuxolimab at 0.01 to 10 mg/kg every 2 weeks. From about 23 to 85 years was the age range, with a mean of roughly 64 years, and over 80% were male.

As concerns this clone: Its target is unknown.

Findings and caveats of the study: Relative to CD4+ cells, CD8+ T cells on average had more expanded clones. Dose levels from 0.1 to 3.0 mg/kg saw CD4+ and CD8+ blood T cells expand clonally by week 6.

Germline lookup yields CDR1 SGHDN and CDR2 FVKESK. The CDR3 loop spans 12 amino acids. V was clipped by 7 bases and J by 8 bases, with 14 bases between them. Produced via immunoSEQ multiplex PCR; TCRdb's table is partial and in-frame only. Of some 94,000 clones listed, around nine tenths are singletons. The clonotype originates from an adult with an advanced solid tumor such as melanoma, head and neck, liver or kidney cancer. The chain couples TRBV14 to TRBJ1-2; D remains unclear. This specimen was CD4+ or CD8+ T cells sorted from blood, taken in a trial of the OX40 agonist ivuxolimab. The CDR3 nucleotides are TGTGCCAGCACCAGGACCTTGGAGGGCTACACCTTC. The encoded protein is CASTRTLEGYTF.